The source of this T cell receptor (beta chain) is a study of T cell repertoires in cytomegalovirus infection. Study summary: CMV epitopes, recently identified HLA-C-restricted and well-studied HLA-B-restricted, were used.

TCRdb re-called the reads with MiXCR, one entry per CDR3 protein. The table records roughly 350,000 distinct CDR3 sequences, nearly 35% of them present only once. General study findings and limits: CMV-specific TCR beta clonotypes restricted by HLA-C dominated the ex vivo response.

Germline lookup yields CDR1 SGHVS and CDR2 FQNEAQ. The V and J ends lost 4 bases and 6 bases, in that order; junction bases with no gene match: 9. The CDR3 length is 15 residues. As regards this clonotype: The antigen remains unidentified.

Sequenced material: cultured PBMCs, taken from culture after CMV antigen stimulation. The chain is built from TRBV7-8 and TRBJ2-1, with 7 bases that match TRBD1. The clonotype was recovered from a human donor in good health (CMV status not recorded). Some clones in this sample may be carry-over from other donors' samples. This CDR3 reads CASSSIPGTVNEQFF. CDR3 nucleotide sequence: TGTGCCAGCAGCTCAATTCCGGGGACAGTCAATGAGCAGTTCTTC. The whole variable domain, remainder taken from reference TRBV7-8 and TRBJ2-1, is GAGVSQSPRYKVAKRGQDVALRCDPISGHVSLFWYQQALGQGPEFLTYFQNEAQLDKSGLPSDRFFAERPEGSVSTLKIQRTQQEDSAVYLCASSSIPGTVNEQFFGPGTRLTVL.